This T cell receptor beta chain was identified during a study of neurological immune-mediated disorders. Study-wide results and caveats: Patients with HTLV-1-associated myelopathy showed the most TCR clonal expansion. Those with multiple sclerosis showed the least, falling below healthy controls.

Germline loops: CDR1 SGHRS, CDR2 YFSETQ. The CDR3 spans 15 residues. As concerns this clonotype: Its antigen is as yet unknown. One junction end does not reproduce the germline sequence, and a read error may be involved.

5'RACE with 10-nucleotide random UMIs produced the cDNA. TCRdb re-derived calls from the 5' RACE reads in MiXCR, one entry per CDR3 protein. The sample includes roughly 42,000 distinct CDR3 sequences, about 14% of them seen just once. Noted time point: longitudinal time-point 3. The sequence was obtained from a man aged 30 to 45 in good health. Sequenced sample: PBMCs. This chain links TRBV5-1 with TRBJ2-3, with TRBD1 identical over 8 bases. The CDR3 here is CANSLDRVIPDTQYF. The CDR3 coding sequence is TGCGCCAACAGCTTGGACAGGGTTATACCAGATACGCAGTATTTT.